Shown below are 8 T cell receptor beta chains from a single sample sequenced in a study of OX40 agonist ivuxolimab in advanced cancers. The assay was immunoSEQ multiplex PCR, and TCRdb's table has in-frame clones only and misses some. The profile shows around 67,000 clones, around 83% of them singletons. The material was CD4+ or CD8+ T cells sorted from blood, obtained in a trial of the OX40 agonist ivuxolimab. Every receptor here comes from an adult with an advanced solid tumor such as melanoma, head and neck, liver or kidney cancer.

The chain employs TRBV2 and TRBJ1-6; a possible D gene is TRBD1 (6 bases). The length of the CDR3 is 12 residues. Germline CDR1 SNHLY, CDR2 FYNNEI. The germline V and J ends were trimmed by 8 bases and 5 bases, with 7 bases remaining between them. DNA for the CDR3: TGTGCCAGCCGACAGGATAATTCACCCCTCCACTTT. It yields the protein CASRQDNSPLHF.

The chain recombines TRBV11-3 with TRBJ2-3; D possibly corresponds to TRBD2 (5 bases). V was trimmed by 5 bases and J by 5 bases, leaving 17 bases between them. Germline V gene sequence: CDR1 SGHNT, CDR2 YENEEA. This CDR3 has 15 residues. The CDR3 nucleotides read TGTGCCAGCAGCAAGGACTCCTCCGCGGGAGATACGCAGTATTTT. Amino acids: CASSKDSSAGDTQYF.

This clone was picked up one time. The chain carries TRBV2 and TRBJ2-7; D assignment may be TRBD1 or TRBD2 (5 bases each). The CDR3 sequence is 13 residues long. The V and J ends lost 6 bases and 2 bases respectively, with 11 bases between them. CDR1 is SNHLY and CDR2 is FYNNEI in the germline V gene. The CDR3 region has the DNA TGTGCCAGCAGAAGGGACGGAGCCTACGAGCAGTACTTC. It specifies CASRRDGAYEQYF.

In DNA form, the CDR3 reads TGTGCCAGCAGCTTAGTAGGAAATGAAAAACTGTTTTTT. This sequence encodes CASSLVGNEKLFF. The chain links TRBV7-2 to TRBJ1-4; unclear D gene. V dropped 1 base and J dropped 5 bases, with 5 bases sitting between them. CDR3 length: 13 residues. CDR1 is SGHTA, CDR2 FQGNSA, per germline.

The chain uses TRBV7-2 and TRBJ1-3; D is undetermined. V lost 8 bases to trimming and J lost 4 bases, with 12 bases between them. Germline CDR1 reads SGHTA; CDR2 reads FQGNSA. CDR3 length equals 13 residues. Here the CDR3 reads CASSPAGGNTIYF. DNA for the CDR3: TGTGCCAGCTCCCCTGCTGGGGGAAACACCATATATTTT. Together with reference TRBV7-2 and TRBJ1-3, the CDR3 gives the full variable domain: GAGVSQSPSNKVTEKGKDVELRCDPISGHTALYWYRQSLGQGLEFLIYFQGNSAPDKSGLPSDRFSAERTGGSVSTLTIQRTQQEDSAVYLCASSPAGGNTIYFGEGSWLTVV.

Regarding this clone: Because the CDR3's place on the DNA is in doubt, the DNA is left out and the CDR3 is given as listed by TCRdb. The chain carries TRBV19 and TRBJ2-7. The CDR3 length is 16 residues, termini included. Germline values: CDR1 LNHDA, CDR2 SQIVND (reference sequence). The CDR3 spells CASSTTVDLMKYEQYF.

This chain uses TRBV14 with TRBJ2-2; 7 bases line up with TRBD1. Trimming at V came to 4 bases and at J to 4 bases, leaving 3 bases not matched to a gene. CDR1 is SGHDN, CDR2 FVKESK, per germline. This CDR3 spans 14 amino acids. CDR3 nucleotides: TGTGCCAGCAGCCGAGGACAGGTCACCGGGGAGCTGTTTTTT. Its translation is CASSRGQVTGELFF.

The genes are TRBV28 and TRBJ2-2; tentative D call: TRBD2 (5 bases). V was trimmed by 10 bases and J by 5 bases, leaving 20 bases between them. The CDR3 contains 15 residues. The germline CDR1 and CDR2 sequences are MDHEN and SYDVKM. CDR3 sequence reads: CAIRNGIGGTGELFF. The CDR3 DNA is TGTGCCATTCGTAACGGGATAGGAGGAACCGGGGAGCTGTTTTTT.